This T cell receptor (beta chain) was identified in a study of blood T cell repertoires in COVID-19. The data were produced by immunoSEQ multiplex PCR, yet TCRdb's version contains in-frame clones alone and is incomplete. The profile shows some 130,000 clones, 88% of them singletons. CDR1 and CDR2 from the germline V gene are SGHRS and YFSETQ. The CDR3 extends over 17 amino acids. V lost 1 base and J lost 0; bases outside the gene matches: 7. The rearrangement uses TRBV5-1 and TRBJ1-1; 9 bases are a match to TRBD1. The source of this sequence is a man aged 65 to 85 with active COVID-19. Sequencing was performed on peripheral blood. CDR3 region: CASSLMFRQGVNTEAFF. DNA for the CDR3: TGCGCCAGCAGCTTGATGTTCCGACAGGGGGTGAACACTGAAGCTTTCTTT. Full variable domain (outside the CDR3, taken from reference TRBV5-1 and TRBJ1-1): KAGVTQTPRYLIKTRGQQVTLSCSPISGHRSVSWYQQTPGQGLQFLFEYFSETQRNKGNFPGRFSGRQFSNSRSEMNVSTLELGDSALYLCASSLMFRQGVNTEAFFGQGTRLTVV.